These T cell receptor beta chains were read from a single sample in a study of beta chain features in type 1 diabetes. Clones were sequenced by immunoSEQ multiplex PCR, and TCRdb holds only the in-frame ones, with some missing. The sample includes around 500,000 clones, about 10% of them seen just once. The sequenced sample consisted of naive CD4+ T cells from blood. The receptors here all came from a woman between 18 and 29 years old in good health. The CDR3 runs from the conserved cysteine through the conserved F or W. The D gene is left open where the match is weak. For some rows the clone size is stated as once, few or many, or as a class when expanded; others skip it.

clone size	D gene	V gene	J gene	CDR3 length	CDR3 protein	CDR3 DNA
few	NA	TRBV7-2	TRBJ2-7	14	CASSDPGRPYEQYF	TGTGCCAGCAGCGACCCGGGACGCCCCTACGAGCAGTACTTC
NA	TRBD1	TRBV5-1	TRBJ2-1	14	CASSFRDRDNEQFF	TGCGCCAGCAGCTTCAGGGACAGGGACAATGAGCAGTTCTTC
NA	TRBD1	TRBV15	TRBJ1-4	17	CATSTGQGRPTNEKLFF	TGTGCCACCAGCACCGGACAGGGCCGACCAACTAATGAAAAACTGTTTTTT
NA	TRBD2	TRBV28	TRBJ2-5	16	CASSTQGRGWQETQYF	TGTGCCAGCAGCACCCAAGGGAGGGGTTGGCAAGAGACCCAGTACTTC
NA	TRBD2	TRBV30	TRBJ2-3	15	CAWGQLAGGTDTQYF	TGTGCCTGGGGGCAACTAGCGGGAGGCACAGATACGCAGTATTTT
few	TRBD2	TRBV6-1	TRBJ2-5	16	CASSEFGRATQETQYF	TGTGCCAGCAGTGAGTTCGGGAGGGCAACCCAAGAGACCCAGTACTTC
NA	NA	TRBV7-9	TRBJ2-7	14	CASSATKGPYEQYF	TGTGCCAGCAGCGCCACCAAGGGCCCCTACGAGCAGTACTTC
NA	NA	TRBV28	TRBJ2-2	17	CASSPGLRTSNTGELFF	TGTGCCAGCAGCCCTGGCCTCCGAACTTCGAACACCGGGGAGCTGTTTTTT
few	NA	TRBV5-1	TRBJ2-1	15	CASSWVQSSYNEQFF	TGCGCCAGCAGCTGGGTACAGAGCTCCTACAATGAGCAGTTCTTC
few	NA	TRBV7-2	TRBJ2-5	15	CASSSTGHRTETQYF	TGTGCCAGCAGCTCAACAGGGCATCGGACAGAGACCCAGTACTTC
few	NA	TRBV29-1	TRBJ2-3	12	CSVVQGRDTQYF	TGCAGCGTTGTACAGGGCCGGGATACGCAGTATTTT
once	TRBD2	TRBV5-1	TRBJ2-5	22	CASSRGKTGTSGLRSFQETQYF	TGCGCCAGCAGCCGAGGGAAAACCGGGACTAGCGGCCTGCGGTCCTTCCAAGAGACCCAGTACTTC
NA	NA	TRBV18	TRBJ2-1	13	CASSRGRLNEQFF	TGTGCCAGCTCACGGGGACGCCTCAATGAGCAGTTCTTC
NA	NA	TRBV18	TRBJ2-4	17	CASSPRGLADSKNIQYF	TGTGCCAGCTCACCACGTGGGCTAGCAGACTCCAAAAACATTCAGTACTTC
few	NA	TRBV11-3	TRBJ2-2	15	CASSIRQANTGELFF	TGTGCCAGCAGCATTAGACAGGCGAACACCGGGGAGCTGTTTTTT
NA	NA	TRBV5-6	TRBJ2-1	15	CASSLAGVTYNEQFF	TGTGCCAGCAGCTTGGCCGGGGTCACCTACAATGAGCAGTTCTTC
NA	NA	TRBV9	TRBJ1-2	13	CASSVGTDYGYTF	TGTGCCAGCAGCGTGGGGACGGATTATGGCTACACCTTC
few	TRBD1	TRBV14	TRBJ2-2	15	CASSRAGGYTGELFF	TGTGCCAGCAGCCGGGCAGGGGGATACACCGGGGAGCTGTTTTTT
few	NA	TRBV2	TRBJ2-1	14	CASVRLQAYNEQFF	TGTGCCAGCGTTAGACTCCAAGCCTACAATGAGCAGTTCTTC
NA	NA	TRBV27	TRBJ1-1	13	CASSFPGDTKAFF	TGTGCCAGCAGTTTCCCCGGGGACACCAAAGCTTTCTTT
few	TRBD1	TRBV5-5	TRBJ2-1	16	CASSPVGTGSYNEQFF	TGTGCCAGCAGCCCCGTGGGGACAGGGAGTTACAATGAGCAGTTCTTC
NA	TRBD2	TRBV2	TRBJ2-7	14	CASRLFSGTYEQYF	TGTGCCAGCAGACTATTTAGCGGGACCTACGAGCAGTACTTC
NA	TRBD2	TRBV7-3	TRBJ2-1	14	CASSSRTGGNEQFF	TGTGCCAGCAGCTCGCGAACGGGGGGCAATGAGCAGTTCTTC
few	NA	TRBV29-1	TRBJ1-2	10	CSARDHGYTF	TGCAGCGCCAGGGACCATGGCTACACCTTC
NA	NA	TRBV4-2	TRBJ1-4	14	CASSQVEGDEKLFF	TGTGCCAGCAGCCAAGTCGAGGGGGATGAAAAACTGTTTTTT
few	NA	TRBV7-2	TRBJ2-3	13	CASSTPGGDTQYF	TGTGCCAGCAGCACACCCGGCGGGGATACGCAGTATTTT
few	TRBD1	TRBV19	TRBJ2-1	14	CATEDRGHYNEQFF	TGTGCCACCGAGGACAGGGGGCATTACAATGAGCAGTTCTTC
few	TRBD2	TRBV9	TRBJ2-5	16	CASSVFSGGSRETQYF	TGTGCCAGCAGCGTATTTAGCGGGGGGTCCCGGGAGACCCAGTACTTC
NA	NA	TRBV5-1	TRBJ2-5	14	CASTSRGLQETQYF	TGCGCCAGCACCTCCAGAGGGTTGCAAGAGACCCAGTACTTC
NA	NA	TRBV29-1	TRBJ1-4	14	CSAHTVATNEKLFF	TGCAGCGCACATACGGTCGCAACTAATGAAAAACTGTTTTTT
NA	NA	TRBV9	TRBJ2-5	14	CASSSRGDLGTQYF	TGTGCCAGCAGCTCCCGGGGAGATTTGGGGACCCAGTACTTC
NA	NA	TRBV29-1	TRBJ2-2	11	CSGGGTGELFF	TGCAGCGGAGGAGGGACCGGGGAGCTGTTTTTT
NA	NA	TRBV6-5	TRBJ2-5	14	CASSPLSLGETQYF	TGTGCCAGCAGCCCGCTAAGCCTGGGGGAGACCCAGTACTTC
NA	TRBD2	TRBV5-1	TRBJ2-3	15	CASSSSGASTDTQYF	TGCGCCAGCAGCTCAAGCGGGGCCAGCACAGATACGCAGTATTTT
NA	NA	TRBV7-2	TRBJ2-5	14	CASSLGGARETQYF	TGTGCCAGCAGCTTAGGAGGAGCACGAGAGACCCAGTACTTC
few	TRBD1	TRBV19	TRBJ2-7	15	CASKKGGQGLYEQYF	TGTGCCAGTAAGAAAGGGGGACAGGGGTTGTACGAGCAGTACTTC
NA	NA	TRBV2	TRBJ2-7	12	CASEQSSYEQYF	TGTGCCAGTGAGCAGTCCTCCTACGAGCAGTACTTC
few	NA	TRBV4-1	TRBJ2-1	17	CASSHPPGQVSYNEQFF	TGCGCCAGCAGCCATCCTCCGGGACAAGTCTCCTACAATGAGCAGTTCTTC
NA	NA	TRBV7-2	TRBJ2-5	14	CASSLAGYQETQYF	TGTGCCAGCAGCTTAGCCGGCTACCAAGAGACCCAGTACTTC
NA	TRBD2	TRBV14	TRBJ2-3	18	CASSRAEGLAGFTDTQYF	TGTGCCAGCAGCCGCGCCGAGGGACTAGCGGGGTTCACAGATACGCAGTATTTT
NA	NA	TRBV29-1	TRBJ2-3	14	CSVGLGSSTDTQYF	TGCAGCGTTGGTTTGGGGTCATCCACAGATACGCAGTATTTT
NA	NA	TRBV5-4	TRBJ1-2	13	CASSIISDYGYTF	TGTGCCAGCAGCATTATCTCGGACTATGGCTACACCTTC